This TCR beta chain was sequenced for a study of beta chain features in type 1 diabetes. Study outcomes and limitations: The study notes PCR might favor shorter templates equally in patients and controls. Here, the possible influence of HLA type (on TCRB rearrangement) remained unresolved. Among type 1 diabetes patients, VDJ junctions had fewer insertions and more deletions.

V was pared by 0 bases and J by 0 bases, with 14 bases between. The germline V gene encodes CDR1 LNHNV and CDR2 YYDKDF (reference sequence). CDR3 size: 17 residues. The study reverse transcribed the entire isolated RNA, so it sequenced expressed TCRB transcripts. The table came from immunoSEQ multiplex PCR; TCRdb's copy has only in-frame clones and leaves some out. Of approximately 340,000 clones in the sample, approximately 16% were seen once. Populations obtained by sorting all exceeded 95% purity. A note on this clone: Its matching antigen is unknown.

The sequence came from a woman younger than 30 in good health. The chain carries TRBV15 and TRBJ1-1, with a tentative D call TRBD1 (6 bases). Sequencing was done on a sample of naive CD4+ T cells from blood. CDR3 in amino acids: CATSREIYRVVNTEAFF. For the CDR3, the DNA is TGTGCCACCAGCAGAGAAATTTACAGGGTCGTGAACACTGAAGCTTTCTTT.